These 23 T cell receptor beta chains were all obtained from the same sample, sequenced in a study of OX40 agonist ivuxolimab in advanced cancers. Repertoires were generated with immunoSEQ multiplex PCR, while TCRdb's copy carries only in-frame clones and drops some. The data hold approximately 68,000 clones, with roughly 90% observed a single time. The sequencing used CD4+ or CD8+ T cells sorted from blood, collected in a trial of the OX40 agonist ivuxolimab. The receptor set was obtained from an adult with an advanced solid tumor such as melanoma, head and neck, liver or kidney cancer.

The DNA of the CDR3 is TGTGCCAGCAGCTTAGAGACGGGTCGGGAGCAGTACTTC. Its translation is CASSLETGREQYF. The chain uses TRBV11-2 and TRBJ2-7; no firm D call. The CDR3 is made up of 13 amino acids. Germline V gene lookup returns CDR1 SGHAT and CDR2 FQNNGV. The ends were cut back, 0 bases at V and 7 bases at J, with 10 bases in the middle.

This clone has just a few counts. The rearrangement joins TRBV27 to TRBJ2-6, with D unclear. The germline gives CDR1 MNHEY, CDR2 SMNVEV (reference sequence). The V gene lost 1 base and the J gene lost 0 bases, with 7 bases spanning the gap. The CDR3 is made up of 16 amino acids. This CDR3 reads CASSLLGFSGANVLTF. The CDR3 nucleotides read TGTGCCAGCAGTTTATTAGGGTTCTCTGGGGCCAACGTCCTGACTTTC. Based on the CDR3 plus reference TRBV27 and TRBJ2-6, the full variable domain is EAQVTQNPRYLITVTGKKLTVTCSQNMNHEYMSWYRQDPGLGLRQIYYSMNVEVTDKGDVPEGYKVSRKEKRNFPLILESPSPNQTSLYFCASSLLGFSGANVLTFGAGSRLTVL.

V and J are TRBV5-6 and TRBJ2-1; unclear D gene. The CDR3 extends over 17 amino acids. The germline CDR1 and CDR2 sequences are SGHDT and YYEEEE. Trimming took 5 bases from V and 0 from J, leaving 18 bases between them. CDR3 residues: CASRSKFKSSSYNEQFF. The CDR3 DNA reads TGTGCCAGCAGATCAAAGTTTAAATCGAGCTCCTACAATGAGCAGTTCTTC.

The chain couples TRBV7-9 to TRBJ1-2; TRBD1 agrees at 9 bases. The CDR3 covers 15 residues. V was clipped by 5 bases and J by 6 bases; unmatched bases: 10. The germline V gene has CDR1 SEHNR and CDR2 FQNEAQ (reference sequence). CDR3: CASSTLGQGQHGYTF. CDR3 bases: TGTGCCAGCAGCACCCTGGGACAGGGACAGCATGGCTACACCTTC.

The rearrangement joins TRBV6-1 to TRBJ1-6; TRBD1 is a possible D gene (5 bases). The CDR3 has 16 amino acids. V lost 3 bases to trimming and J lost 9 bases, with 18 bases between them. Germline CDR1 reads MNHNS; CDR2 reads SASEGT. CDR3 protein: CASSDLERGRGSPLHF. CDR3 coding DNA: TGTGCCAGCAGTGATTTGGAGCGGGGAAGGGGTTCACCCCTCCACTTT.

This sequence joins TRBV9 and TRBJ1-2, with D unclear. CDR3 length equals 12 residues. Trimming cost V 4 bases and J 3 bases, with 7 bases left between them. CDR1 SGDLS and CDR2 YYNGEE come from the germline V gene. CDR3 amino acids: CASSSGHYGYTF. In nucleotides, the CDR3 is TGTGCCAGCAGCTCCGGGCACTATGGCTACACCTTC.

This clone showed up just once. V usage is TRBV4-3 and J usage is TRBJ1-4, with D possibly matching TRBD1 (6 bases). CDR1 and CDR2 (germline): LGHNA, YSLEER. The CDR3 is 15 amino acids. Trimming shortened V by 1 base and J by 8 bases, and 14 bases separated the two germline ends. CDR3 coding DNA: TGCGCCAGCAGCCAAGGAGGCAGGGGAAGGGAAAAACTGTTTTTT. It is translated as CASSQGGRGREKLFF.

V is TRBV9 and J is TRBJ2-5; 8 nucleotides match TRBD2. The germline V gene encodes CDR1 SGDLS and CDR2 YYNGEE. The CDR3 consists of 14 residues. The junction had 2 bases not matched to a gene; V was cut back by 0 bases and J by 4 bases. The CDR3 DNA follows: TGTGCCAGCAGCGTAGAGGGACTAGGAGAGACCCAGTACTTC. It is translated as CASSVEGLGETQYF.

This chain connects TRBV5-1 to TRBJ1-3, with 7 bases aligning to TRBD1. Looked up from germline, CDR1 is SGHRS and CDR2 is YFSETQ. Trimming cost V 4 bases and J 4 bases; bases outside gene matches: 5. The CDR3 has 14 residues. The CDR3 DNA reads as TGCGCCAGCAGCCTGACAGGGCAAGGAAACACCATATATTTT. Protein sequence: CASSLTGQGNTIYF.

The chain employs TRBV28 and TRBJ1-5; 8 bases match TRBD1. The CDR3 sequence is 15 residues long. Per the germline V gene, CDR1 is MDHEN and CDR2 is SYDVKM. Losses at the gene ends were 6 bases for V and 2 bases for J; bases not matched to a gene: 6. The CDR3 DNA reads as TGTGCCAGCAGCAGACAGGGGCAAGGCAATCAGCCCCAGCATTTT. As protein: CASSRQGQGNQPQHF.

The V call is TRBV6-6, the J call TRBJ2-1; TRBD1 aligns across 7 bases. Trimming removed 6 bases from V and 5 bases from J; junction bases left unmatched: 13. The CDR3 contains 16 residues. Germline V gene lookup returns CDR1 MNHNY and CDR2 SVGAGI (reference sequence). This CDR3 is CASSKGGEILNNEQFF. The CDR3 DNA is TGTGCCAGCAGCAAAGGGGGCGAAATTCTGAACAATGAGCAGTTCTTC.

The chain recombines TRBV7-8 with TRBJ1-2; D uncertain. Per germline, CDR1 SGHVS and CDR2 FQNEAQ. This CDR3 region has 16 residues. Trimming pared 2 bases from V and 1 base from J, leaving 14 bases between. The CDR3 protein is CASSLRPLLNNYGYTF. CDR3 nucleotide sequence: TGTGCCAGCAGCTTACGGCCGCTACTGAATAACTATGGCTACACCTTC.

This clone came up once. The chain combines TRBV30 with TRBJ1-1, with D tentatively TRBD1 (6 bases). Germline V gene sequence: CDR1 GTSNPN, CDR2 SVGIG (reference sequence). This CDR3 is 13 amino acids long. The V end lost 4 bases, the J end lost 5 bases, and 14 bases lay between the germline ends. CDR3 amino acids: CAWTGGAGTEAFF. The CDR3, as DNA: TGTGCCTGGACGGGGGGCGCTGGGACTGAAGCTTTCTTT.

This chain joins TRBV7-6 and TRBJ1-2; TRBD1 agrees at 10 bases. Germline V CDR1 and CDR2: SGHVS, FNYEAQ. V was pared by 1 base and J by 8 bases, with 7 bases of the junction left unmatched. This CDR3 region has 15 residues. The DNA of the CDR3 is TGTGCCAGCAGCTTAGGGCCCGACAGGGGGCTCGGCTACACCTTC. This gives the protein CASSLGPDRGLGYTF.

The chain joins TRBV5-5 to TRBJ2-3; 13 bases match TRBD2. V lost 4 bases to trimming and J lost 5 bases; unmatched junction nucleotides: 13. This CDR3 has 18 amino acids. The germline V gene encodes CDR1 SGHKS and CDR2 YYEKEE (reference sequence). The CDR3: CASSTTSGGAAVGDTQYF. The CDR3, as DNA: TGTGCCAGCAGCACCACTAGCGGGGGGGCTGCGGTTGGAGATACGCAGTATTTT.

The rearrangement links TRBV13 to TRBJ2-1; 12 bases are shared with TRBD2. J gave up 6 bases and V 6 bases, and 9 bases lay outside the gene matches. The CDR3 totals 16 residues. Germline assignment: CDR1 PRHDT and CDR2 FYEKMQ (reference sequence). The CDR3 sequence: CASRPLAGGLFNEQFF. Here the CDR3 DNA reads TGTGCCAGCAGACCCCTAGCGGGGGGGCTTTTCAATGAGCAGTTCTTC.

This clone has only one observation. This chain connects TRBV27 to TRBJ1-2, with D tentatively TRBD1 (5 bases). Trimming took off 0 bases at V and 0 bases at J, with 11 bases between the two ends. Per germline, CDR1 MNHEY and CDR2 SMNVEV (reference sequence). The CDR3 spans 16 residues. CDR3 protein: CASSLSAGETNYGYTF. The CDR3 region has the DNA TGTGCCAGCAGTTTATCTGCGGGGGAAACTAACTATGGCTACACCTTC.

The chain combines TRBV7-9 with TRBJ1-2; D unclear. Germline lookup yields CDR1 SEHNR and CDR2 FQNEAQ (reference sequence). Trimming took off 5 bases at V and 6 bases at J, with 13 bases between the two ends. The CDR3 is 13 residues long. As DNA, the CDR3 is TGTGCCAGCAGCCAACAGAATCGGGATGGCTACACCTTC. Translating gives CASSQQNRDGYTF.

The DNA for the CDR3 is TGTGCCAGTAGTATTGGGACTAGCTCCTACAATGAGCAGTTCTTC. Protein: CASSIGTSSYNEQFF. This chain joins TRBV19 and TRBJ2-1; 8 bases match TRBD2. The CDR3 sequence is 15 residues long. CDR1 and CDR2 from the germline V gene are LNHDA and SQIVND (reference sequence). After removal of 3 bases from V and 0 bases from J, the junction contained 1 base not matched to a gene.

V gene TRBV27 combines with J gene TRBJ2-2; 7 nucleotides align to TRBD1. The germline V gene encodes CDR1 MNHEY and CDR2 SMNVEV (reference sequence). CDR3 length: 15 amino acids. Trimming removed 7 bases from V and 3 bases from J; junction bases left unmatched: 8. The CDR3 DNA follows: TGTGCCAGCACCGAGGTGGGACAGTACACCGGGGAGCTGTTTTTT. Protein: CASTEVGQYTGELFF.

The CDR3: CASSEYGQGIDEQYF. The CDR3 DNA reads as TGTGCCAGCAGTGAATATGGACAGGGAATTGACGAGCAGTACTTC. The rearrangement links TRBV2 to TRBJ2-7, with 8 bases that match TRBD1. Germline-derived CDR1 and CDR2 are SNHLY and FYNNEI. Trimming took 2 bases from V and 5 from J; bases not matched to a gene: 8. The CDR3 runs to 15 residues.

J is TRBJ2-7 and V is TRBV10-3; no clear D gene. Germline V gives CDR1 ENHRY, CDR2 SYGVKD. Trimming stripped 0 bases from V and 0 bases from J, with 9 bases between. CDR3 length: 15 residues. The CDR3 reads CAISESGSYSYEQYF. The CDR3 coding sequence is TGTGCCATCAGTGAGTCGGGTAGCTACTCCTACGAGCAGTACTTC.

The chain joins TRBV5-4 to TRBJ1-1, with 8 positions matching TRBD1. The CDR3 length is 15 residues. CDR1 is SGHNT and CDR2 is YYREEE in the germline V gene (reference sequence). V lost 2 bases and J lost 0; bases outside the gene matches: 3. Here the CDR3 reads CASSFRTGLNTEAFF. CDR3 coding DNA: TGTGCCAGCAGCTTCAGGACAGGGCTGAACACTGAAGCTTTCTTT.